This TCR beta chain was documented in a study of technical replicates of blood from a handful of donors (dated by TCRdb to about 2017). In regard to this clone: No antigen is known for it. Per-base quality was not reported, and no clone a single base away is much larger than it.

The CDR3 has 15 amino acids, counting the end cysteine and phenylalanine. Solely the CDR3 DNA is kept, with 45 bases framed from the first base. CDR1 and CDR2, per the germline V gene, are MDHEN and SYDVKM. From V the trimming removes 5 bases and from J it removes 4 bases, while the gene matches leave 8 bases of the junction unaccounted for. Library creation used the immunoSEQ multiplex PCR assay. The source is immuneACCESS, and TCRdb retained only in-frame sequences with V and J called. Part of the clones is not carried over; for the studies checked, unresolved V genes explain less than half of this, and the remainder is unexplained. Across this sample there are about 88,000 clones, with approximately 95% seen only once. Approximately 0.35% of the sample goes to the ten largest clones.

Sequenced sample: T cells isolated from PBMCs. The sequence came from a human donor in good health. This chain is built from TRBV28 and TRBJ1-5, with 7 middle bases fitting TRBD1. The CDR3 region: CASSPDRARNQPQHF. The DNA is TGTGCCAGCAGTCCCGACAGGGCCAGAAATCAGCCCCAGCATTTT.